Below, 4 T cell receptor beta chains from the same sample are listed, as sequenced in a study of T cell responses to AZD1222 COVID-19 vaccine. Repertoires were generated with immunoSEQ multiplex PCR, while TCRdb's copy carries only in-frame clones and drops some. The sample has approximately 140,000 clones; 90% to 95% are singletons. The source material was peripheral blood, sampled on day 0 of AZD1222 vaccination. These receptor sequences come from an adult in good health.

The V call is TRBV25-1, the J call TRBJ1-6; 7 bases agree with TRBD1. The CDR3 extends over 15 amino acids. Trimming took 4 bases from V and 0 from J; bases not matched to a gene: 0. The germline V gene has CDR1 MGHDK and CDR2 SYGVNS. The CDR3 nucleotides are TGTGCCAGCAGTGGGGACAGCTCCTATAATTCACCCCTCCACTTT. As protein: CASSGDSSYNSPLHF. The full variable domain, in which reference TRBV25-1 and TRBJ1-6 provide the parts outside the CDR3, is EADIYQTPRYLVIGTGKKITLECSQTMGHDKMYWYQQDPGMELHLIHYSYGVNSTEKGDLSSESTVSRIRTEHFPLTLESARPSHTSQYLCASSGDSSYNSPLHFGNGTRLTVT.

This chain links TRBV5-5 with TRBJ1-1; perhaps TRBD1 as D (5 bases). The CDR3 extends over 15 amino acids. Germline loops: CDR1 SGHKS, CDR2 YYEKEE (reference sequence). The V gene lost 1 base and the J gene lost 0 bases, with 10 bases spanning the gap. The CDR3 DNA is TGTGCCAGCAGCTTGTTTGGGGGGATGAACACTGAAGCTTTCTTT. Residues: CASSLFGGMNTEAFF.

The J gene is TRBJ2-3, the V gene TRBV4-2; TRBD2 matches at 7 bases. V was clipped by 1 base and J by 2 bases; unmatched bases: 9. CDR3 length: 17 residues. Germline V gene data show CDR1 as LGHNA and CDR2 as YNFKEQ. The chain's CDR3 is CASSQGAASGHTDTQYF. The DNA for the CDR3 is TGTGCCAGCAGCCAAGGTGCCGCTAGCGGACACACAGATACGCAGTATTTT.

The V call is TRBV5-1, the J call TRBJ2-1; 14 bases fit TRBD2. The CDR3 totals 16 residues. Per germline, CDR1 SGHRS and CDR2 YFSETQ. After removal of 2 bases from V and 8 bases from J, the junction contained 6 bases not matched to a gene. CDR3 nucleotides: TGCGCCAGCAGCTTCCAGGGGACTAGCGGGAGTCATGAGCAGTTCTTC. Its protein product is CASSFQGTSGSHEQFF. Together with reference TRBV5-1 and TRBJ2-1, the CDR3 gives the full variable domain: KAGVTQTPRYLIKTRGQQVTLSCSPISGHRSVSWYQQTPGQGLQFLFEYFSETQRNKGNFPGRFSGRQFSNSRSEMNVSTLELGDSALYLCASSFQGTSGSHEQFFGPGTRLTVL.